Shown below are 16 T cell receptor beta chains from a single sample sequenced in a study of blood T cell repertoires in COVID-19. Measured with immunoSEQ multiplex PCR; TCRdb has only the in-frame clones, and not every one. The sample carries approximately 220,000 clones, around 86% recorded once. What was sequenced was PBMCs or T cells enriched from blood (not recorded which). These receptors all stem from a woman in her forties with acute COVID-19.

This chain uses TRBV28 with TRBJ1-1, with 9 bases aligning to TRBD1. The germline gives CDR1 MDHEN, CDR2 SYDVKM. This CDR3 is built from 15 residues. V shed 6 bases, J shed 5 bases, and the junction held 10 bases outside the gene matches. CDR3 coding DNA: TGTGCCAGCAGCCCCCCCCACAGGGGGCAGACTGAAGCTTTCTTT. Its translation is CASSPPHRGQTEAFF.

The rearrangement joins TRBV11-3 to TRBJ2-1; 12 bases map to TRBD2. There are 19 residues in the CDR3. V gave up 7 bases and J gave up 5 bases; unmatched junction bases: 18. The germline V gene has CDR1 SGHNT and CDR2 YENEEA. The CDR3: CASTQRATSGRGVNNEQFF. The CDR3 coding sequence is TGTGCCAGCACCCAGCGGGCGACTAGCGGGAGAGGGGTAAACAATGAGCAGTTCTTC.

V usage is TRBV7-8 and J usage is TRBJ2-4, with 7 bases fitting TRBD1. CDR3 size: 15 residues. The J segment lost 4 bases and the V segment lost 5 bases, leaving 8 bases of the junction unmatched. Germline values: CDR1 SGHVS, CDR2 FQNEAQ. CDR3 in amino acids: CASSTRGGPKNIQYF. The CDR3 nucleotides are TGTGCCAGCAGCACGAGAGGGGGCCCTAAAAACATTCAGTACTTC.

The V call is TRBV5-6, the J call TRBJ1-5; perhaps TRBD1 as D (5 bases). This CDR3 is 13 amino acids long. The ends were cut back, 2 bases at V and 5 bases at J, with 8 bases in the middle. CDR1 is SGHDT and CDR2 is YYEEEE in the germline V gene. The CDR3 DNA follows: TGTGCCAGCAGCTTTGGAGGGGATCAGCCCCAGCATTTT. Translation: CASSFGGDQPQHF.

The genes are TRBV7-9 and TRBJ2-1; 7 bases map to TRBD1. Germline CDR1 and CDR2: SEHNR and FQNEAQ (reference sequence). The CDR3 is 18 amino acids. Trimming cost V 0 bases and J 3 bases; bases outside gene matches: 11. The CDR3 DNA reads TGTGCCAGCAGCTTAGCCGCCGGGACAGCAGCACTCTACAATGAGCAGTTCTTC. Translating gives CASSLAAGTAALYNEQFF.

J is TRBJ1-2 and V is TRBV19; TRBD1 matches at 8 bases. Looked up from germline, CDR1 is LNHDA and CDR2 is SQIVND (reference sequence). The length of the CDR3 is 14 residues. The V and J ends lost 5 bases and 8 bases, in that order; junction bases with no gene match: 10. The CDR3 DNA sequence: TGTGCCAGTAGTGACACTCAGGGGGCGCCCGGCTACACCTTC. It translates to CASSDTQGAPGYTF. The complete variable domain, with remaining parts taken from reference TRBV19 and TRBJ1-2, reads DGGITQSPKYLFRKEGQNVTLSCEQNLNHDAMYWYRQDPGQGLRLIYYSQIVNDFQKGDIAEGYSVSREKKESFPLTVTSAQKNPTAFYLCASSDTQGAPGYTFGSGTRLTVV.

The rearrangement links TRBV9 to TRBJ2-5, with 7 positions matching TRBD2. Germline values: CDR1 SGDLS, CDR2 YYNGEE. CDR3 length: 14 amino acids. J gave up 7 bases and V 0 bases, and 6 bases lay outside the gene matches. In nucleotides, the CDR3 is TGTGCCAGCAGCGTAGTACGACCGGGGGGGACCCAGTACTTC. It codes for CASSVVRPGGTQYF.

The chain combines TRBV10-2 with TRBJ1-1, with TRBD1 identical over 8 bases. V dropped 7 bases and J dropped 4; count of bases not matched to a gene: 5. This CDR3 has 13 amino acids. Germline V gene sequence: CDR1 WSHSY, CDR2 SAAADI. The CDR3 bases are TGCGCCAGCACCACGGACAGGGCCACTGAAGCTTTCTTT. It yields the protein CASTTDRATEAFF.

As DNA, the CDR3 is TGTGCCAGCAGCCCGACAGGTCACCAAGAGACCCAGTACTTC. It is translated as CASSPTGHQETQYF. This sequence joins TRBV9 and TRBJ2-5; possible D gene TRBD1, 6 bases. The CDR3 spans 14 residues. Germline lookup yields CDR1 SGDLS and CDR2 YYNGEE. Deletions cut 4 bases from V and 0 bases from J, with 10 bases between.

The rearrangement uses TRBV6-8 and TRBJ2-7; 7 nucleotides line up with TRBD1. The CDR3 extends over 15 amino acids. Unmatched junction bases numbered 12, after V lost 7 bases and J lost 3 bases. The germline V gene encodes CDR1 MNHGY and CDR2 SAAAGT. This CDR3 is CASKDEQGFVYEQYF. CDR3 nucleotides: TGTGCCAGCAAGGATGAACAGGGGTTTGTCTACGAGCAGTACTTC.

The gene calls are TRBV5-1 and TRBJ2-7; D unresolved. The germline CDR1 and CDR2 sequences are SGHRS and YFSETQ. This CDR3 region has 14 residues. Trimming took 2 bases from V and 1 from J, leaving 10 bases between them. CDR3 protein: CASSFGRTSYEQYF. CDR3 DNA sequence: TGCGCCAGCAGCTTTGGCAGAACGTCCTACGAGCAGTACTTC. The whole variable domain, filled in from reference TRBV5-1 and TRBJ2-7, reads KAGVTQTPRYLIKTRGQQVTLSCSPISGHRSVSWYQQTPGQGLQFLFEYFSETQRNKGNFPGRFSGRQFSNSRSEMNVSTLELGDSALYLCASSFGRTSYEQYFGPGTRLTVT.

Here the CDR3 DNA reads TGTGCCAGCAGCCCCATGACTAGCGGGAGAACCAAAAACATTCAGTACTTC. This encodes CASSPMTSGRTKNIQYF. The chain combines TRBV7-9 with TRBJ2-4; 12 bases are a match to TRBD2. The CDR3 totals 17 residues. CDR1 SEHNR and CDR2 FQNEAQ come from the germline V gene (reference sequence). The V gene end was trimmed by 5 bases and the J gene end by 2 bases; junction bases not matched to a gene: 7.

The genes are TRBV11-3 and TRBJ1-6; a weak D match, TRBD1 (5 bases). CDR1 SGHNT and CDR2 YENEEA come from the germline V gene. V was cut by 1 base and J by 10 bases, with 11 bases left in between. The CDR3 has 14 residues. CDR3 loop: CASSLGQGGSPLHF. DNA for the CDR3: TGTGCCAGCAGCTTAGGCCAGGGAGGATCACCCCTCCACTTT.

This rearrangement joins TRBV28 to TRBJ1-4; 10 bases align to TRBD1. This CDR3 contains 16 residues. Germline V gives CDR1 MDHEN, CDR2 SYDVKM. J lost 3 bases, V lost 2 bases, and 3 bases had no gene match. Here the CDR3 DNA reads TGTGCCAGCAGTTTACCGGGACAGGGGCCTAATGAAAAACTGTTTTTT. It is translated as CASSLPGQGPNEKLFF.

The chain combines TRBV28 with TRBJ2-3; 7 bases are a match to TRBD1. This CDR3 region has 13 residues. The ends lost 10 bases at V and 1 base at J; junction bases unmatched: 5. The germline V gene has CDR1 MDHEN and CDR2 SYDVKM. The CDR3 loop reads CAIRDSGTDTQYF. The CDR3 coding sequence is TGTGCCATCCGGGACAGCGGCACAGATACGCAGTATTTT.

The rearrangement uses TRBV6-5 and TRBJ1-1; D might be TRBD1 (5 bases). CDR1 is MNHEY and CDR2 is SVGAGI in the germline V gene. The V end was cut by 8 bases, the J end by 11 bases, with 21 bases between. The CDR3 runs to 13 residues. CDR3 DNA: TGTGCCAGCCGGACGCAGGGTTTTGTTACGGCTTTCTTT. Its protein is CASRTQGFVTAFF.